This T cell receptor beta chain was sequenced in a study of blood T cells in healthy people across ages. The germline gives CDR1 SGHTA, CDR2 FQGNSA. The CDR3 consists of 16 residues. The V and J ends lost 0 bases and 0 bases respectively, with 11 bases between them. Primed by a sample-barcoded 5' primer and a J-beta primer mix, a second PCR proceeded for about 6 to 11 cycles. A single record per CDR3 protein comes from TCRdb applying MiXCR to the 5' RACE reads. The table has about 800,000 distinct CDR3 sequences, around a quarter seen once. The same sample was also studied in work on T cells of mothers and their children.

This chain connects TRBV7-2 to TRBJ1-2; D gene ambiguous. Source material: blood. This clonotype was sampled from a boy between 10 and 17 years old in good health. CDR3 in amino acids: CASSLASGRANYGYTF. In DNA form, the CDR3 reads TGTGCCAGCAGCTTAGCGTCTGGCAGAGCTAACTATGGCTACACCTTC.